These T cell receptor beta chains were read from a single sample in a study of chemoradiotherapy in HPV16-positive cancers. Clones were sequenced by immunoSEQ multiplex PCR, and TCRdb holds only the in-frame ones, with some missing. The profile shows approximately 23,000 clones, approximately 70% of them singletons. The sample was acquired from a patient who underwent chemoradiotherapy. Every receptor here comes from a human donor with HPV-associated anogenital cancer. CDR3s leave out the opening cysteine and the closing phenylalanine or tryptophan. Fields, in order: clone size, CDR3 length, J gene, V gene, CDR3 protein. The listing skips clone size in some rows; elsewhere it reads once, few, many or a size class.

size: once; length: 10; J: TRBJ1-4; V: TRBV6-1; CDR3: ASSEERRARI
size: .; length: 14; J: TRBJ2-2; V: TRBV7-3; CDR3: ASSLGQGRSTGELF
size: few; length: 9; J: TRBJ1-2; V: TRBV29-1; CDR3: SVDPRDGYT
size: .; length: 13; J: TRBJ2-1; V: TRBV5-4; CDR3: ASSPDRGRYNEQF
size: once; length: 13; J: TRBJ1-1; V: TRBV7-8; CDR3: ASSAQGALDTEAF
size: .; length: 13; J: TRBJ2-7; V: TRBV19; CDR3: ASSIVAGGSYEQY
size: few; length: 12; J: TRBJ1-3; V: TRBV28; CDR3: ASSLQDRGHTIY
size: few; length: 13; J: TRBJ2-2; V: TRBV9; CDR3: ASSVGTMNTGELF
size: .; length: 10; J: TRBJ2-2; V: TRBV7-2; CDR3: ASSRNIGELF
size: .; length: 11; J: TRBJ2-3; V: TRBV11-2; CDR3: ASSLLRTDTQY
size: few; length: 11; J: TRBJ2-7; V: TRBV13; CDR3: ASRLAGDYEQY
size: .; length: 17; J: TRBJ2-1; V: TRBV11-2; CDR3: ASSSRLAGGGTSYNEQF
size: few; length: 15; J: TRBJ2-5; V: TRBV5-1; CDR3: ASSVTGTSGGVETQY
size: .; length: 10; J: TRBJ1-1; V: TRBV13; CDR3: ASSSRWTEAF
size: .; length: 11; J: TRBJ2-7; V: TRBV7-3; CDR3: ASSFTSGYEQY
size: few; length: 14; J: TRBJ1-5; V: TRBV19; CDR3: ASSPIRLLVNQPQH
size: .; length: 13; J: TRBJ2-5; V: TRBV11-2; CDR3: ASSLVGQGTETQY
size: .; length: 13; J: TRBJ1-5; V: TRBV7-2; CDR3: ASSLGGGARQPQH
size: .; length: 11; J: TRBJ2-3; V: TRBV7-2; CDR3: ASSSQGADTQY
size: .; length: 9; J: TRBJ2-7; V: TRBV6-6; CDR3: ASSFSYEQY
size: .; length: 15; J: TRBJ1-4; V: TRBV4-2; CDR3: ASSQSGQGQGDEKLF
size: few; length: 11; J: TRBJ1-2; V: TRBV28; CDR3: ASRTTGGYGYT
size: once; length: 13; J: TRBJ2-5; V: TRBV2; CDR3: ASSISGAHQETQY
size: .; length: 13; J: TRBJ2-7; V: TRBV15; CDR3: ATSRGTTSRHEQY
size: .; length: 14; J: TRBJ2-2; V: TRBV1; CDR3: TSSQEENGNTGELF
size: few; length: 11; J: TRBJ1-1; V: TRBV5-4; CDR3: ASSDRDRVKAF
size: .; length: 10; J: TRBJ2-7; V: TRBV27; CDR3: ASSRDPYEQY
size: .; length: 12; J: TRBJ1-3; V: TRBV29-1; CDR3: SVSLGSSGNTIY
size: .; length: 10; J: TRBJ2-1; V: TRBV29-1; CDR3: SVVIQFNEQF
size: .; length: 12; J: TRBJ2-7; V: TRBV5-1; CDR3: ASSLTPAGYEQY
size: .; length: 13; J: TRBJ1-4; V: TRBV15; CDR3: ATSRDGGSNEKLF
size: .; length: 15; J: TRBJ2-1; V: TRBV4-1; CDR3: ASSHLLSGGPNNEQF
size: .; length: 12; J: TRBJ1-4; V: TRBV7-9; CDR3: ASSLDVTRTKLF
size: few; length: 12; J: TRBJ1-2; V: TRBV5-4; CDR3: ASSSRQTKYGYT
size: .; length: 14; J: TRBJ2-3; V: TRBV6-6; CDR3: ASRGKGGRNTDTQY
size: .; length: 12; J: TRBJ2-7; V: TRBV19; CDR3: ASSISGKAHEQY
size: .; length: 10; J: TRBJ1-2; V: TRBV6-6; CDR3: AISWGDYGYT
size: .; length: 11; J: TRBJ1-2; V: TRBV25-1; CDR3: ASSEYGTDGYT
size: few; length: 10; J: TRBJ1-5; V: TRBV5-6; CDR3: ASSLLSQPQH
size: .; length: 10; J: TRBJ2-1; V: TRBV10-2; CDR3: ASTRGGNEQF
size: few; length: 13; J: TRBJ2-2; V: TRBV5-1; CDR3: ASSTDRANTGELF
size: .; length: 13; J: TRBJ2-2; V: TRBV5-1; CDR3: ASSPQGVGSGELF
size: few; length: 13; J: TRBJ1-6; V: TRBV10-3; CDR3: AISESDRDNSPLH
size: .; length: 11; J: TRBJ1-2; V: TRBV29-1; CDR3: SGLSETPDGYT
size: .; length: 13; J: TRBJ2-2; V: TRBV5-1; CDR3: ASSPTVGGTGELF
size: .; length: 13; J: TRBJ1-1; V: TRBV18; CDR3: ASSPPRAGGTEAF
size: .; length: 13; J: TRBJ2-3; V: TRBV2; CDR3: ASSGTSGGTDTQY
size: .; length: 14; J: TRBJ2-1; V: TRBV5-1; CDR3: ASSLLLAGGKDEQF
size: few; length: 13; J: TRBJ1-2; V: TRBV19; CDR3: ASSADRARGYGYT
size: .; length: 14; J: TRBJ1-2; V: TRBV28; CDR3: ASTGGPGPPPYGYT
size: .; length: 13; J: TRBJ2-3; V: TRBV11-1; CDR3: ASSSRDSYTDTQY
size: .; length: 11; J: TRBJ2-1; V: TRBV5-6; CDR3: ASSLRGSNEQF
size: .; length: 13; J: TRBJ1-2; V: TRBV5-1; CDR3: ASSLAAGGNYGYT
size: .; length: 12; J: TRBJ2-2; V: TRBV19; CDR3: ASTQGSNTGELF
size: .; length: 12; J: TRBJ2-5; V: TRBV30; CDR3: AWRRARTQETQY
size: once; length: 11; J: TRBJ2-1; V: TRBV28; CDR3: ASSLLQGYEQF
size: few; length: 9; J: TRBJ2-7; V: TRBV5-1; CDR3: ASSSSIEQY